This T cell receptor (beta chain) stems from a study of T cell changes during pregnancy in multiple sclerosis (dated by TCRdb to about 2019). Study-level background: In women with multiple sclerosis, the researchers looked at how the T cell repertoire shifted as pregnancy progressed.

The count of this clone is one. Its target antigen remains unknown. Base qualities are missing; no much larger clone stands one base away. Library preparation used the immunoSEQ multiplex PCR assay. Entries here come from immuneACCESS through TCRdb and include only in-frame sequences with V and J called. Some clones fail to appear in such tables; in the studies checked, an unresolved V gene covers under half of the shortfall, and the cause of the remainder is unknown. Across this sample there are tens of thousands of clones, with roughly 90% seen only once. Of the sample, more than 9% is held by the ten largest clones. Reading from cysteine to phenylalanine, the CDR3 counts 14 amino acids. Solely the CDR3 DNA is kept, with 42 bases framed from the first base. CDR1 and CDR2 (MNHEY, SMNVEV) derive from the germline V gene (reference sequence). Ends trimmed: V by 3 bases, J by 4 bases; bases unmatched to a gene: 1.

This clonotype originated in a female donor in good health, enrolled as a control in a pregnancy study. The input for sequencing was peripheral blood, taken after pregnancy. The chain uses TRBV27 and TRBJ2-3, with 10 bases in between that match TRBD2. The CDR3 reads CASSLGLASDTQYF. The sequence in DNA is TGTGCCAGCAGTTTGGGACTAGCGTCAGATACGCAGTATTTT.